This T cell receptor beta chain was profiled in a study of cytotoxic CD8 clonotypes in ibrutinib-treated CLL. Data came from immunoSEQ multiplex PCR; TCRdb stores just in-frame clones and leaves some out. Among some 84,000 clones, about 86% were seen once, and the ten largest hold about 5.6%. V shed 4 bases and J 0 bases; nucleotides not matched to a gene: 3. CDR1 and CDR2 (germline): MNHEY, SVGAGI. The CDR3 runs 16 residues. This TCR derives from a human donor with chronic lymphocytic leukemia. The material was PBMCs, obtained before ibrutinib treatment. This chain connects TRBV6-5 to TRBJ2-1, with 10 bases matching TRBD1. The CDR3 here is CASSSRTGGSYNEQFF. In nucleotides, the CDR3 is TGTGCCAGCAGTTCTCGGACAGGGGGCTCCTACAATGAGCAGTTCTTC.